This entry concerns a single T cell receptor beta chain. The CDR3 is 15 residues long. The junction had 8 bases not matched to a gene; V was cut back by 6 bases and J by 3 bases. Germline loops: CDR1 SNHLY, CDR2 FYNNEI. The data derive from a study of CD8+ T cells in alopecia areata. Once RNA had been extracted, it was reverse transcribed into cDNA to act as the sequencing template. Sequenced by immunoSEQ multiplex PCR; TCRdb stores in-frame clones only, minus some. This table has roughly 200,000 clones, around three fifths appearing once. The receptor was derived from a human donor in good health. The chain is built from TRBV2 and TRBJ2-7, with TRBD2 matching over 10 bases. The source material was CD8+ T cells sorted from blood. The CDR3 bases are TGTGCCAGCAGGGCTACTAGCGGGGTCTTCTACGAGCAGTACTTC. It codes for CASRATSGVFYEQYF.